Presented here are 17 T cell receptor beta chains from one specimen sequenced in a study of cytomegalovirus exposure and HLA in healthy donors. PCR employed 60 Vbeta and 13 Jbeta primers. Using immunoSEQ multiplex PCR, the repertoire was profiled, and TCRdb retains in-frame clones only, with some absent. Of approximately 190,000 clones listed, almost 70% are singletons. The specimen sequenced was PBMCs. The source is a man aged 35-49 years in good health and CMV-seropositive.

The chain combines TRBV9 with TRBJ1-3; no clear D gene. V was pared by 7 bases and J by 0 bases, with 11 bases between. CDR1 is SGDLS and CDR2 is YYNGEE in the germline V gene. This CDR3 is 14 amino acids long. CDR3 in amino acids: CASRRGDSGNTIYF. In nucleotides, the CDR3 is TGTGCCAGCCGGCGGGGAGACTCTGGAAACACCATATATTTT.

The chain is built from TRBV2 and TRBJ1-6, with D possibly TRBD1 on 6 matching bases. This CDR3 has 15 residues. The V end was cut by 10 bases, the J end by 0 bases, with 13 bases between. CDR1 and CDR2 (germline): SNHLY, FYNNEI. CDR3 in DNA: TGTGCCACCCGACAGGCGAGCTCCTATAATTCACCCCTCCACTTT. Amino acids: CATRQASSYNSPLHF.

The V and J genes are TRBV7-3 and TRBJ1-2, with 7 nucleotides matching TRBD1. CDR1 is SGHTA, CDR2 FQGTGA, per germline. The CDR3 spans 14 residues. V shed 0 bases and J 5 bases; nucleotides not matched to a gene: 3. CDR3 coding DNA: TGTGCCAGCAGCTTAACGCCAGGGGGTTATGGCTACACCTTC. It translates to CASSLTPGGYGYTF.

This sequence joins TRBV7-6 and TRBJ1-6, with 9 positions matching TRBD1. The germline CDR1 and CDR2 sequences are SGHVS and FNYEAQ. V gave up 4 bases and J gave up 7 bases; unmatched junction bases: 5. This CDR3 spans 15 amino acids. DNA for the CDR3: TGTGCCAGCAGCTCTAGACAGGGGGGAAATTCACCCCTCCACTTT. Amino acid sequence: CASSSRQGGNSPLHF.

CDR3 loop: CASSTGGINYGYTF. The DNA of the CDR3 is TGTGCCAGCAGCACAGGGGGAATCAACTATGGCTACACCTTC. V gene TRBV2 combines with J gene TRBJ1-2; TRBD1 aligns across 8 bases. The germline CDR1 and CDR2 sequences are SNHLY and FYNNEI. The CDR3 loop spans 14 amino acids. The junction had 5 bases not matched to a gene; V was cut back by 6 bases and J by 2 bases.

The table lists this clone with a count of one. The chain employs TRBV5-1 and TRBJ2-3, with 8 bases fitting TRBD1. Germline assignment: CDR1 SGHRS and CDR2 YFSETQ. This CDR3 is 15 amino acids long. Trimming at V came to 0 bases and at J to 6 bases, leaving 6 bases not matched to a gene. The CDR3 nucleotides read TGCGCCAGCAGCTTGGGGACAGGGATGAGGGATACGCAGTATTTT. It encodes CASSLGTGMRDTQYF.

This clone was picked up a small number of times. The J gene is TRBJ1-1, the V gene TRBV20-1; TRBD1 agrees at 7 bases. The CDR3 is 11 amino acids. V dropped 3 bases and J dropped 9; count of bases not matched to a gene: 4. Germline lookup yields CDR1 DFQATT and CDR2 SNEGSKA (reference sequence). The CDR3 DNA follows: TGCAGTGCTAGGACAGGGAGGCAAGCTTTCTTT. Its translation: CSARTGRQAFF.

This sequence joins TRBV2 and TRBJ2-6, with D possibly TRBD1 on 7 matching bases. The germline CDR1 and CDR2 sequences are SNHLY and FYNNEI. The CDR3 is made up of 17 amino acids. V was trimmed by 7 bases and J by 2 bases, leaving 18 bases between them. The chain's CDR3 is CASTGVPGGPGANVLTF. The CDR3 DNA follows: TGTGCCAGCACCGGGGTTCCAGGGGGGCCTGGGGCCAACGTCCTGACTTTC.

This clone was counted between two and nine times. The genes are TRBV6-1 and TRBJ2-3; D not resolved. Germline CDR1 MNHNS, CDR2 SASEGT. The CDR3 runs to 14 residues. V lost 4 bases and J lost 0, with 8 bases in between. Here the CDR3 DNA reads TGTGCCAGCAGTGTAACGAGTAGCACAGATACGCAGTATTTT. It is translated as CASSVTSSTDTQYF.

V and J are TRBV5-6 and TRBJ1-3, with a tentative D call TRBD1 (6 bases). V lost 0 bases to trimming and J lost 2 bases, with 12 bases between them. The CDR3 has 16 amino acids. CDR1 SGHDT and CDR2 YYEEEE come from the germline V gene. CDR3 residues: CASSLGSQGPGNTIYF. In DNA form, the CDR3 reads TGTGCCAGCAGCTTGGGGTCACAGGGTCCTGGAAACACCATATATTTT.

The V gene is TRBV19, the J gene TRBJ1-4; D unresolved. The CDR3 runs 15 residues. CDR1 LNHDA and CDR2 SQIVND come from the germline V gene (reference sequence). V was pared by 7 bases and J by 6 bases, with 18 bases between. The CDR3 spells CASTPNILEDEKLFF. CDR3 DNA sequence: TGTGCCAGTACCCCAAACATTTTGGAGGATGAAAAACTGTTTTTT. Full variable domain (outside the CDR3, taken from reference TRBV19 and TRBJ1-4): DGGITQSPKYLFRKEGQNVTLSCEQNLNHDAMYWYRQDPGQGLRLIYYSQIVNDFQKGDIAEGYSVSREKKESFPLTVTSAQKNPTAFYLCASTPNILEDEKLFFGSGTQLSVL.

This clone was found a few times. The V gene is TRBV5-1, the J gene TRBJ2-1; maybe TRBD1 (7 bases). The CDR3 loop spans 14 amino acids. Deletions cut 3 bases from V and 5 bases from J, with 12 bases between. Per the germline V gene, CDR1 is SGHRS and CDR2 is YFSETQ. CDR3 bases: TGCGCCAGCAGCTCCCAGGGGGGAAACAATGAGCAGTTCTTC. Its protein is CASSSQGGNNEQFF.

This chain joins TRBV19 and TRBJ2-7; D perhaps matches TRBD2 (5 bases). V was clipped by 3 bases and J by 2 bases, with 11 bases between them. Germline V gene lookup returns CDR1 LNHDA and CDR2 SQIVND (reference sequence). This CDR3 contains 14 residues. The chain's CDR3 is CASSIAGEPYEQYF. In DNA form, the CDR3 reads TGTGCCAGTAGTATCGCCGGGGAACCCTACGAGCAGTACTTC.

V gene TRBV10-3 combines with J gene TRBJ2-3; 8 nucleotides line up with TRBD1. There are 15 residues in the CDR3. Germline CDR1 reads ENHRY; CDR2 reads SYGVKD. Trimming at V came to 10 bases and at J to 1 base, leaving 10 bases not matched to a gene. The CDR3 sequence is CATETGTGGTDTQYF. The CDR3 DNA follows: TGTGCCACTGAAACCGGGACAGGAGGCACAGATACGCAGTATTTT.

With regard to this clone: Mismatch with germline at one junction end may stem from a read error. The chain couples TRBV7-9 to TRBJ1-1, with a tentative D call TRBD1 (6 bases). The CDR3 runs to 17 residues. Germline CDR1 and CDR2: SEHNR and FQNEAQ (reference sequence). DNA of the CDR3: TGTTCCAGCACCGACGGTTTAGGGGGAGAAGTAGGGACTGAAGCTTTCTTT. This codes for CSSTDGLGGEVGTEAFF.

The V call is TRBV9, the J call TRBJ2-5; D not certain. The CDR3 sequence is 14 residues long. The V end was cut by 0 bases, the J end by 1 base, with 7 bases between. Germline CDR1 and CDR2: SGDLS and YYNGEE. CDR3 loop: CASSVGRSQETQYF. In nucleotides, the CDR3 is TGTGCCAGCAGCGTAGGCAGGTCCCAAGAGACCCAGTACTTC.

This clone was detected a few times. The J gene is TRBJ2-7, the V gene TRBV4-2; a weak D match, TRBD2 (6 bases). CDR3 length: 15 residues. The germline gives CDR1 LGHNA, CDR2 YNFKEQ. Trimming left V 4 bases short and J 2 bases short, with 15 bases between. This chain's CDR3 is CASSLPTGGTYEQYF. Written as DNA, the CDR3 is TGTGCCAGCAGCCTACCTACAGGCGGGACCTACGAGCAGTACTTC.